This T cell receptor beta chain was sequenced in a study of human T cells and chemical hapten exposure. This clonotype has a count of ten or more. Trimming pared 5 bases from V and 2 bases from J, leaving 15 bases between. CDR1 is DFQATT, CDR2 SNEGSKA, per germline (reference sequence). The CDR3 loop spans 14 amino acids. TCRdb independently ran MiXCR on the RACE reads; one entry per CDR3 protein. The sample has some 45,000 distinct CDR3 sequences; 3.5% to 5% are singletons. Time point reported: healthy volunteer bleed at 2 weeks. Unfractionated whole blood yielded the extracted total RNA. V is TRBV20-1 and J is TRBJ2-5, with D possibly matching TRBD1 (5 bases). The sequenced sample was whole blood. This TCR was recovered from a human donor in good health. Some clones in this sample may be carry-over from other donors' samples. CDR3 sequence reads: CSASPSDKQETQYF. The CDR3 DNA is TGCAGTGCTTCACCCTCGGACAAACAAGAGACCCAGTACTTC.